This T cell receptor beta chain was captured by sequencing in a study of blood T cell repertoires in COVID-19. This CDR3 has 14 residues. The germline V gene has CDR1 SGHDT and CDR2 YYEEEE. Deletions cut 1 base from V and 4 bases from J, with 8 bases between. Original processing methods: Scientists estimated how many nucleated cells there were by amplifying reference gene primers. Assay used: immunoSEQ multiplex PCR; TCRdb lists only in-frame clones, some missing. Clonal size and the V and J genes are those of that table, whereas D and trimming came from the DNA. The table lists about 97,000 clones, around nine tenths of them singletons, with around 3% in the top ten.

The sequence was collected from a man in his fifties with active or convalescent COVID-19. The material sequenced was peripheral blood. V gene TRBV5-6 combines with J gene TRBJ1-4, with D unclear. CDR3 DNA: TGTGCCAGCAGCTTGTCGCAGGTTAATGAAAAACTGTTTTTT. Its translation is CASSLSQVNEKLFF. The whole variable domain, remainder taken from reference TRBV5-6 and TRBJ1-4, is DAGVTQSPTHLIKTRGQQVTLRCSPKSGHDTVSWYQQALGQGPQFIFQYYEEEERQRGNFPDRFSGHQFPNYSSELNVNALLLGDSALYLCASSLSQVNEKLFFGSGTQLSVL.